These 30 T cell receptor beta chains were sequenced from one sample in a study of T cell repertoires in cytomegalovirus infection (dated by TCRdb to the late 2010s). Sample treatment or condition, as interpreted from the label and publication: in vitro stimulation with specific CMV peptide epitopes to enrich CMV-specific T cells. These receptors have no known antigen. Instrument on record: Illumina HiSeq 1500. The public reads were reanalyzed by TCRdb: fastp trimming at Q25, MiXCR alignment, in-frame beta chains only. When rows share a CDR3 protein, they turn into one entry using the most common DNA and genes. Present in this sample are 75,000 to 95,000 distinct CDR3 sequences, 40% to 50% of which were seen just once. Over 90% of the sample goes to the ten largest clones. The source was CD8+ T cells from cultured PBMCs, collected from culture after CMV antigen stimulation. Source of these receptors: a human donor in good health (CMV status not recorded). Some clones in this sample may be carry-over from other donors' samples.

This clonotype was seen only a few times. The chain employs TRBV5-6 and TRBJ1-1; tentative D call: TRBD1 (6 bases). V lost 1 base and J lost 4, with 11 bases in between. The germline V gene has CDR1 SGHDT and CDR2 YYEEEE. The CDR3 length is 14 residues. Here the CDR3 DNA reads TGTGCCAGCAGCTTGCTTCGGGGGCGCACTGAAGCTTTCTTT. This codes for CASSLLRGRTEAFF.

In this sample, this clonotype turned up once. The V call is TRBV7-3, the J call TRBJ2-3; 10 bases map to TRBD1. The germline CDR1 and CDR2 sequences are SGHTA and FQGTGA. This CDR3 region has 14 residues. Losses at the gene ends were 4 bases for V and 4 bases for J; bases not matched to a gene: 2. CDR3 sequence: CASSSGTGADTQYF. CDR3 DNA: TGTGCCAGCAGCTCAGGGACAGGGGCAGATACGCAGTATTTT.

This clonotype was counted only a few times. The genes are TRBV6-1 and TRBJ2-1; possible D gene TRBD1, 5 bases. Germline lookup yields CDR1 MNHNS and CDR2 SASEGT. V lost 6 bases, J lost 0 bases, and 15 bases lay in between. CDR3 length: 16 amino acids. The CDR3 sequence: CASRLDSDFSYNEQFF. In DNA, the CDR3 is TGTGCCAGCAGGCTAGACAGCGACTTCTCCTACAATGAGCAGTTCTTC.

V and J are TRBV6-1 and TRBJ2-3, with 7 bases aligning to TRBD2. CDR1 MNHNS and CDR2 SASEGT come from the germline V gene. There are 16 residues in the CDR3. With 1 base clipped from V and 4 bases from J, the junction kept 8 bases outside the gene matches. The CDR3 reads CASSEGVGRSADTQYF. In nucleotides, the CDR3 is TGTGCCAGCAGTGAAGGAGTCGGGAGGAGTGCAGATACGCAGTATTTT.

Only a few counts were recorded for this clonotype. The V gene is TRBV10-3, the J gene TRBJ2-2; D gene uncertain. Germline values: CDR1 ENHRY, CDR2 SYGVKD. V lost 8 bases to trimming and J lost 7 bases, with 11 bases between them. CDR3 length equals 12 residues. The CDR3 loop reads CAIGDPIGELFF. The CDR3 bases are TGTGCCATCGGAGACCCCATCGGGGAGCTGTTTTTT.

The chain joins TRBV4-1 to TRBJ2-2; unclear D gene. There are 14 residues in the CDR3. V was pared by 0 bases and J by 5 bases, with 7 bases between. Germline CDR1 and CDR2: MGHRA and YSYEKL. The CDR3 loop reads CASSQDSRTGELFF. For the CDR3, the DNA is TGCGCCAGCAGCCAAGATTCGCGGACCGGGGAGCTGTTTTTT.

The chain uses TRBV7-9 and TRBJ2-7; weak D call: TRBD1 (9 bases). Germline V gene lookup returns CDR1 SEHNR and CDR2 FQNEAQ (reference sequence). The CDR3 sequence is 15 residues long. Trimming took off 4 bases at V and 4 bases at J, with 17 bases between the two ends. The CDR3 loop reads CASSSAGDRAYEQYF. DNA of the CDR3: TGTGCCAGCAGCTCAGCGGGGGACAGGGCGTACGAGCAGTACTTC.

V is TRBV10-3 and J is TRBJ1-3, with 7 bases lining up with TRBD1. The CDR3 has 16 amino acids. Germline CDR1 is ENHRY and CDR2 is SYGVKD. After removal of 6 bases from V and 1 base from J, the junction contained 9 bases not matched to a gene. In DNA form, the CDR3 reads TGTGCCATCAGCGCCTCCGGGACAGCGTCTGGAAACACCATATATTTT. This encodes CAISASGTASGNTIYF.

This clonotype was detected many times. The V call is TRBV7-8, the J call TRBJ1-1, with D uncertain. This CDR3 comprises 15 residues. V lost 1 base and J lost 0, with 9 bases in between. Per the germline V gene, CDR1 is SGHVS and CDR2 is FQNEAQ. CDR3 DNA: TGTGCCAGCAGCTTAGAGCTGGGGATGAACACTGAAGCTTTCTTT. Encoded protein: CASSLELGMNTEAFF.

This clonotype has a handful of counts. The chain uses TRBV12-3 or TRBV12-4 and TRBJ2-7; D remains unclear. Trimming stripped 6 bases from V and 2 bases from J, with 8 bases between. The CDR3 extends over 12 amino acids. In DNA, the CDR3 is TGTGCCAGCAGGGGTGCCCCCTACGAGCAGTACTTC. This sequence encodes CASRGAPYEQYF.

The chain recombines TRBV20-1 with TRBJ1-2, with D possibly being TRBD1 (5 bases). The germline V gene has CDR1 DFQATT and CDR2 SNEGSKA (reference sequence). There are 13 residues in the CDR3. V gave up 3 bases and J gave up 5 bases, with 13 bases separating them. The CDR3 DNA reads TGCAGTGCTAGTACCGGGGCCAATTATGGCTACACCTTC. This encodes CSASTGANYGYTF.

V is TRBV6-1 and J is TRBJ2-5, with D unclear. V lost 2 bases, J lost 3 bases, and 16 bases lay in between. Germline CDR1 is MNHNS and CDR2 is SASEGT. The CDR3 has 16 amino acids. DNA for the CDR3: TGTGCCAGCAGTGAAAATATGGTTCTCCGAAAAGAGACCCAGTACTTC. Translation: CASSENMVLRKETQYF.

The CDR3 DNA is TGTGCCAGCAGTGACGCACTCCACGAGCAGTACTTC. Residues: CASSDALHEQYF. This chain connects TRBV6-2 or TRBV6-3 to TRBJ2-7; D not resolved. CDR3 length: 12 amino acids. Germline lookup yields CDR1 MNHEY and CDR2 SVGEGT. V lost 5 bases, J lost 5 bases, and 10 bases lay in between.

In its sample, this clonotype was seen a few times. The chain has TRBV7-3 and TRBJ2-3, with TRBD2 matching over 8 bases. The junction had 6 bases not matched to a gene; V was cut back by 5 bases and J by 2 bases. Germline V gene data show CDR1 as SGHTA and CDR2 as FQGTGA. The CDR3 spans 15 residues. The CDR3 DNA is TGTGCCAGCAGCCCCAGCGGGGGCCTCACAGATACGCAGTATTTT. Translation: CASSPSGGLTDTQYF.

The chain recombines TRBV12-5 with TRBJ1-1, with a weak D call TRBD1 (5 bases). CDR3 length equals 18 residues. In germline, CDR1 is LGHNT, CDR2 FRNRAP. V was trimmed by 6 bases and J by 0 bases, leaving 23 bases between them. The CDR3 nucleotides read TGTGCTAGTGGCCTGCGAGTTCTAGGGGACCCCATGAACACTGAAGCTTTCTTT. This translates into CASGLRVLGDPMNTEAFF.

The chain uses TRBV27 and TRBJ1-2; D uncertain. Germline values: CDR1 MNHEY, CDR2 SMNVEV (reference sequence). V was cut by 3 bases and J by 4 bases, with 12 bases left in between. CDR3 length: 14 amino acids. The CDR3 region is CASSLKGSSYGYTF. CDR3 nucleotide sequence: TGTGCCAGCAGTTTGAAGGGCTCTTCCTATGGCTACACCTTC.

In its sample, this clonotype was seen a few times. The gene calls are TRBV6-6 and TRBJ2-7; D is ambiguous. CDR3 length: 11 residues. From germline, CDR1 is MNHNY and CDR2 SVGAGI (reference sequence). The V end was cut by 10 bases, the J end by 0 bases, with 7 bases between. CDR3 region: CATQSSYEQYF. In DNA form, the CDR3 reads TGTGCCACGCAGAGCTCCTACGAGCAGTACTTC.

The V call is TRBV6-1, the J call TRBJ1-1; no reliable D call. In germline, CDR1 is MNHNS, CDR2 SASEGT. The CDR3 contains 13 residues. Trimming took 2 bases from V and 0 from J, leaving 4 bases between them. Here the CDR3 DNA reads TGTGCCAGCAGTGAACGACTGAACACTGAAGCTTTCTTT. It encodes CASSERLNTEAFF.

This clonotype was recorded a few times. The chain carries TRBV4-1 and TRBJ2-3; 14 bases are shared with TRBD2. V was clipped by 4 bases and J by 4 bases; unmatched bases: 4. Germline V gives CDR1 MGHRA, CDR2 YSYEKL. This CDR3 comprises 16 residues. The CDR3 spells CASSLGTSGSADTQYF. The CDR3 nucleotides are TGCGCCAGCAGCCTGGGGACTAGCGGGAGTGCAGATACGCAGTATTTT.

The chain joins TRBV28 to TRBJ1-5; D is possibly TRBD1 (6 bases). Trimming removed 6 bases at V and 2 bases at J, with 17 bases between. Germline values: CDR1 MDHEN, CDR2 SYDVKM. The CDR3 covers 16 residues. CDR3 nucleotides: TGTGCCAGCAGAACCCCAGGGGTGATACGCAATCAGCCCCAGCATTTT. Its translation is CASRTPGVIRNQPQHF. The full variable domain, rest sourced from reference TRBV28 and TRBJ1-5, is DVKVTQSSRYLVKRTGEKVFLECVQDMDHENMFWYRQDPGLGLRLIYFSYDVKMKEKGDIPEGYSVSREKKERFSLILESASTNQTSMYLCASRTPGVIRNQPQHFGDGTRLSIL.

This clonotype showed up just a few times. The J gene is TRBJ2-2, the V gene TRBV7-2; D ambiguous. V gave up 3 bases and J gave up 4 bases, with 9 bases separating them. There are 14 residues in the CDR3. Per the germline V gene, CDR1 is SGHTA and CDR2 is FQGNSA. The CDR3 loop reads CASSFSSSTGELFF. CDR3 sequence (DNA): TGTGCCAGCAGCTTCTCATCCTCCACCGGGGAGCTGTTTTTT.

The CDR3 DNA is TGTGCCAGCAGCGTAGCAACGGGGGGCATATACAATGAGCAGTTCTTC. Amino acids: CASSVATGGIYNEQFF. The chain combines TRBV9 with TRBJ2-1; weak D call: TRBD2 (7 bases). Germline lookup yields CDR1 SGDLS and CDR2 YYNGEE. This CDR3 contains 16 residues. V was trimmed by 0 bases and J by 4 bases, leaving 14 bases between them.

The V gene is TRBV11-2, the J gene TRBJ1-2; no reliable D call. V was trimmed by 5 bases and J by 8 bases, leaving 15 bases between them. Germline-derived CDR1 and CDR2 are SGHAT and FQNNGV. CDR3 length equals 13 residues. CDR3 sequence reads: CASSPAIKMGYTF. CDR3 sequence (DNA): TGTGCCAGCAGCCCGGCTATTAAAATGGGCTACACCTTC.

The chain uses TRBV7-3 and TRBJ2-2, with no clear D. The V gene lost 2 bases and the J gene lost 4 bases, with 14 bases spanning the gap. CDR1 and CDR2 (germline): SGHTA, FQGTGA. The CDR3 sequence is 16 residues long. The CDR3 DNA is TGTGCCAGCAGCTTAGCTGGGCCCGGGTTCACCGGGGAGCTGTTTTTT. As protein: CASSLAGPGFTGELFF. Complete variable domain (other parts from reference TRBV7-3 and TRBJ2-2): GAGVSQTPSNKVTEKGKYVELRCDPISGHTALYWYRQSLGQGPEFLIYFQGTGAADDSGLPNDRFFAVRPEGSVSTLKIQRTERGDSAVYLCASSLAGPGFTGELFFGEGSRLTVL.

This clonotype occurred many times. CDR3 sequence reads: CASGRQASSYNEQFF. CDR3 coding DNA: TGTGCCAGCGGCAGACAGGCGAGCTCCTACAATGAGCAGTTCTTC. This sequence joins TRBV7-6 and TRBJ2-1; weak D call: TRBD1 (6 bases). CDR1 is SGHVS and CDR2 is FNYEAQ in the germline V gene. The V end was cut by 8 bases, the J end by 0 bases, with 14 bases between. This CDR3 contains 15 residues.

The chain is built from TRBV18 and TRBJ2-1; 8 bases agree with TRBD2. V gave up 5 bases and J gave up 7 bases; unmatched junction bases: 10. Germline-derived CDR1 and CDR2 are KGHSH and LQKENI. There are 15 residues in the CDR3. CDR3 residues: CASSGEREFGNEQFF. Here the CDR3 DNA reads TGTGCCAGCTCAGGGGAGCGGGAGTTTGGAAATGAGCAGTTCTTC.

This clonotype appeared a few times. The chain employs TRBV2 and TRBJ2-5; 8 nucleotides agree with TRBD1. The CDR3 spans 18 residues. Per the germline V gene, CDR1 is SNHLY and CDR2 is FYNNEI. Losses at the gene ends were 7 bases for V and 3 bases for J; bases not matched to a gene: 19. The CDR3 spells CASIGQGRDFVPEETQYF. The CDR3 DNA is TGTGCCAGCATAGGACAGGGAAGGGACTTTGTGCCCGAAGAGACCCAGTACTTC. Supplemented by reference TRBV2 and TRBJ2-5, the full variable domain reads EPEVTQTPSHQVTQMGQEVILRCVPISNHLYFYWYRQILGQKVEFLVSFYNNEISEKSEIFDDQFSVERPDGSNFTLKIRSTKLEDSAMYFCASIGQGRDFVPEETQYFGPGTRLLVL.

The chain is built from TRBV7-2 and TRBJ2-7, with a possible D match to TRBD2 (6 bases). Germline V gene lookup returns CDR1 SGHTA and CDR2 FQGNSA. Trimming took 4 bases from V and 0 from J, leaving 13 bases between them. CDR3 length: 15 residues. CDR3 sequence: CASSSRDWGSYEQYF. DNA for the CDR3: TGTGCCAGCAGCTCCCGGGACTGGGGCTCCTACGAGCAGTACTTC.

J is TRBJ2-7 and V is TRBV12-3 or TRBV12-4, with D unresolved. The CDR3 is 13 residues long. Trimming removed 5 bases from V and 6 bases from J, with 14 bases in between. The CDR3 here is CASSPVGSPEQYF. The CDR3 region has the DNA TGTGCCAGCAGTCCCGTGGGTAGTCCCGAGCAGTACTTC.

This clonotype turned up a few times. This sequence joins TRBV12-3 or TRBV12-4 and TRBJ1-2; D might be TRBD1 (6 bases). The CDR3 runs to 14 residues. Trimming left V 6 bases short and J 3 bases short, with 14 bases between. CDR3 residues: CASSPETGYYGYTF. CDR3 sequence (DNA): TGTGCCAGCAGCCCCGAAACAGGGTACTATGGCTACACCTTC.